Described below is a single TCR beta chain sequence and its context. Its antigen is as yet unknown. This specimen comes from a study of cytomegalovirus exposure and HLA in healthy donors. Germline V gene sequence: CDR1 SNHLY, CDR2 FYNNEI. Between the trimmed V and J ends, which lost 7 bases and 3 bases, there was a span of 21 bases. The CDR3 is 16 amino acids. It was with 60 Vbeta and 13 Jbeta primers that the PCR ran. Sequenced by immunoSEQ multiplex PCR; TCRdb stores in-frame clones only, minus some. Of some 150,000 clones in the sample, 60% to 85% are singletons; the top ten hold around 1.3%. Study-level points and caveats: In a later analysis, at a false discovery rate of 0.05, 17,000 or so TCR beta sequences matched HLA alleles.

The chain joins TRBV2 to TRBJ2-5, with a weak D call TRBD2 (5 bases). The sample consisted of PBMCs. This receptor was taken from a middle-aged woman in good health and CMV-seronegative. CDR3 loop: CASTKRLSPREETQYF. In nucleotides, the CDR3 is TGTGCCAGCACTAAGCGGCTGAGCCCACGCGAAGAGACCCAGTACTTC.